These 13 T cell receptor beta chains originate from one sample sequenced in a study of preoperative IRX-2 immunotherapy in early breast cancer. Using immunoSEQ multiplex PCR, the repertoire was profiled, and TCRdb retains in-frame clones only, with some absent. The table includes roughly 27,000 clones, about four fifths detected once. This sample's treatment: preoperative locoregional IRX-2 cytokine immunotherapy. Sample acquisition took place from a patient treated with IRX-2 immunotherapy. The receptors come from a human donor with breast cancer.

V and J are TRBV29-1 and TRBJ1-1; weak D call: TRBD1 (6 bases). Deletions cut 0 bases from V and 4 bases from J, with 9 bases between. This CDR3 has 13 residues. CDR1 is SQVTM and CDR2 is ANQGSEA in the germline V gene. The CDR3 DNA reads as TGCAGCGTTGAAGAACAGGGATTCACTGAAGCTTTCTTT. Protein product: CSVEEQGFTEAFF.

The chain has TRBV23-1 and TRBJ1-5, with D perhaps matching TRBD1 (5 bases). TRBV23-1 is designated an ORF whose function remains uncertain. CDR3 size: 17 residues. Trimming shortened V by 5 bases and J by 9 bases, and 26 bases separated the two germline ends. The CDR3 is CASSAEIRGSAERPQHF. The CDR3 nucleotides are TGCGCCAGCAGTGCGGAAATCCGGGGGTCGGCGGAGCGGCCCCAGCATTTT.

The J gene is TRBJ1-1, the V gene TRBV6-1; no clear D. V gave up 1 base and J gave up 2 bases, with 11 bases separating them. This CDR3 is 15 amino acids long. Per germline, CDR1 MNHNS and CDR2 SASEGT. The CDR3 is CASSEGAELNTEAFF. The CDR3 DNA sequence: TGTGCCAGCAGTGAAGGTGCAGAATTAAACACTGAAGCTTTCTTT.

The chain has TRBV7-8 and TRBJ2-3, with a possible D match to TRBD2 (6 bases). The ends were cut back, 3 bases at V and 4 bases at J, with 11 bases in the middle. From germline, CDR1 is SGHVS and CDR2 FQNEAQ. This CDR3 has 14 residues. CDR3 in DNA: TGTGCCAGCAGCTTCCGGAGGGCCCCAGATACGCAGTATTTT. This codes for CASSFRRAPDTQYF.

This clone was observed once. The chain employs TRBV6-8 and TRBJ2-2; the match to TRBD1 covers 7 bases. CDR1 and CDR2 from the germline V gene are MNHGY and SAAAGT. The CDR3 contains 16 residues. The J segment lost 1 base and the V segment lost 6 bases, leaving 8 bases of the junction unmatched. CDR3 sequence (DNA): TGTGCCAGCAGCATATACCGGGACAGGAACACCGGGGAGCTGTTTTTT. Translating gives CASSIYRDRNTGELFF.

This clone was seen just once. The rearrangement links TRBV18 to TRBJ2-1, with 11 bases matching TRBD2. The J segment lost 6 bases and the V segment lost 2 bases, leaving 9 bases of the junction unmatched. Germline loops: CDR1 KGHSH, CDR2 LQKENI. The CDR3 is 17 residues long. For the CDR3, the DNA is TGTGCCAGCTCACCAGAGACTAGCGGGGTCTGGGGCAATGAGCAGTTCTTC. This encodes CASSPETSGVWGNEQFF.

V and J are TRBV5-1 and TRBJ2-3, with 7 bases aligning to TRBD2. There are 16 residues in the CDR3. V was pared by 0 bases and J by 3 bases, with 7 bases of the junction left unmatched. The germline V gene has CDR1 SGHRS and CDR2 YFSETQ. The CDR3 DNA sequence: TGCGCCAGCAGCTTGGCCGGGGGGACCTTTACAGATACGCAGTATTTT. It translates to CASSLAGGTFTDTQYF. The full variable domain, in which reference TRBV5-1 and TRBJ2-3 provide the parts outside the CDR3, is KAGVTQTPRYLIKTRGQQVTLSCSPISGHRSVSWYQQTPGQGLQFLFEYFSETQRNKGNFPGRFSGRQFSNSRSEMNVSTLELGDSALYLCASSLAGGTFTDTQYFGPGTRLTVL.

The gene calls are TRBV15 and TRBJ2-3, with D perhaps given as TRBD1 or TRBD2 (5 bases each). Germline loops: CDR1 LNHNV, CDR2 YYDKDF (reference sequence). Trimming left V 6 bases short and J 3 bases short, with 19 bases between. The CDR3 runs 16 residues. This CDR3 is CATSRGVRDGTDTQYF. In DNA form, the CDR3 reads TGTGCCACCAGTCGAGGGGTCAGGGACGGGACAGATACGCAGTATTTT. Full variable domain (missing parts from reference TRBV15 and TRBJ2-3): DAMVIQNPRYQVTQFGKPVTLSCSQTLNHNVMYWYQQKSSQAPKLLFHYYDKDFNNEADTPDNFQSRRPNTSFCFLDIRSPGLGDTAMYLCATSRGVRDGTDTQYFGPGTRLTVL.

The V and J genes are TRBV6-8 and TRBJ1-6; D unresolved. The CDR3 totals 12 residues. V was cut by 4 bases and J by 8 bases, with 6 bases left in between. CDR1 and CDR2 (germline): MNHGY, SAAAGT. In DNA form, the CDR3 reads TGTGCCAGCAGTTTACTTGATTCACCCCTCCACTTT. This gives the protein CASSLLDSPLHF.

This clone has just a few counts. The rearrangement links TRBV6-8 to TRBJ2-1; 10 bases are a match to TRBD2. CDR3 size: 15 residues. Germline-derived CDR1 and CDR2 are MNHGY and SAAAGT. Germline trimming cut 6 bases from V and 10 bases from J; bases unmatched to any gene: 12. The CDR3 DNA reads as TGTGCCAGCAGCCTTTTAGCGGGGGGCTCAAAAGAGCAGTTCTTC. Protein sequence: CASSLLAGGSKEQFF.

This clone appeared once. The rearrangement uses TRBV29-1 and TRBJ1-1; D remains ambiguous. V was clipped by 4 bases and J by 6 bases, with 12 bases between them. The germline V gene has CDR1 SQVTM and CDR2 ANQGSEA. This CDR3 has 12 residues. The CDR3 coding sequence is TGCAGCGTTGCCACGGGTGGATCTGAAGCTTTCTTT. It encodes CSVATGGSEAFF.

The chain is built from TRBV6-8 and TRBJ2-1; weak D call: TRBD1 (7 bases). Trimming pared 10 bases from V and 7 bases from J, leaving 26 bases between. Germline loops: CDR1 MNHGY, CDR2 SAAAGT. CDR3 size: 16 residues. CDR3 in DNA: TGTGCCATCAGAGCAGAGAACCGACAGGGACTGAATGAGCAGTTCTTC. Translated: CAIRAENRQGLNEQFF.

CDR3 sequence (DNA): TGTGCCACCAGTGAACAGGGGAAGAGGGGCACAGATACGCAGTATTTT. As protein: CATSEQGKRGTDTQYF. The chain is built from TRBV22-1 and TRBJ2-3; whether TRBD1, the table's D call, matches the DNA was not checked. TRBV22-1 is listed as a pseudogene. The CDR3 loop spans 16 amino acids.